This T cell receptor (beta chain) was sequenced in a study of brain T cells in children with intractable seizures. Here immunoSEQ multiplex PCR was the method, and the copy in TCRdb shows in-frame clones only, minus some. The sample has over 95,000 clones; 90% to 95% are singletons. The sequenced cases were selected for having the highest brain T cell transcript signatures. Before surgery, patients took at least one anti-epileptic drug. CDR1 and CDR2 from the germline V gene are MGHRA and YSYEKL. This CDR3 is built from 19 residues. V shed 5 bases, J shed 0 bases, and the junction held 11 bases outside the gene matches.

The receptor was isolated from a boy less than two years old with hemimegalencephaly and intractable seizures. The sequenced sample was peripheral blood, obtained at surgery. This chain connects TRBV4-1 to TRBJ2-1; 12 positions match TRBD2. DNA of the CDR3: TGCGCCAGCAGCTTTCCTAGCGGGAGGGCTTCCGACTCCTACAATGAGCAGTTCTTC. Translated, it gives CASSFPSGRASDSYNEQFF.